This record looks at one T cell receptor beta chain sequence and its context. The clone's antigen remains unknown. The record has no base qualities; no much larger clone is one base away. This sample is part of a study of blood T cell repertoires in COVID-19 (dated by TCRdb to between 2020 and 2021). General notes on the study: The collaborator samples originated in the United States, Italy and Spain and spanned the acute and convalescent phases of COVID-19. The prospective study material was composed of cDNA or gDNA derived from T cells, B-cell-depleted T cells, or PBMCs. Subjects who had been exposed to COVID-19, were actively infected with it, or had recovered from it provided the deeply sampled blood TCRbeta repertoires that made up the dataset. The repertoires were made available in a free public database intended to serve as a resource for research on the immune response to SARS-CoV-2. The samples were drawn from the first 160 participants of the ongoing ImmuneRACE study and from 1,254 subjects provided by 6 global collaborators. Sample metadata almost always included a de-identified subject ID, COVID-19 status, age in years and sex. Where available, HLA class I and class II types were obtained from metadata supplied by the sample provider rather than from assay-based typing.

General findings and caveats noted by the study authors: The quantity of clinical and demographic metadata differed by source and by participant and was supplied without curation.

Enrolling through a virtual design, the prospective study's participants ranged in age from roughly 18 to 95 years and lived across about two dozen United States geographic areas. In the prospective study, participants were assigned to cohorts based on the clinical history participants reported in a screening survey and a study questionnaire. Each participant in the prospective study had whole blood, serum and a nasopharyngeal or oropharyngeal swab collected by mobile phlebotomists. Prospective study participants could optionally give additional blood draws and questionnaires over an approximately two-month period. Before DNA extraction, prospective study blood samples were shipped either frozen or at room temperature. The immunoSEQ Assay, a bias-controlled multiplex PCR, was used to amplify TCRbeta CDR3 regions from genomic DNA. Per the authors' processing: Nucleated cell counts per sample were estimated from amplification of reference gene primers within the assay. To quantify the absolute abundance of each unique TCRbeta CDR3 rearrangement, sequence reads were collapsed and filtered. For each sample, productive Simpson clonality was calculated as the square root of Simpson's diversity index over productive rearrangements. TCRdb mirrors the immuneACCESS table, restricted to in-frame sequences. Some clones are absent from its copies; in checked studies, under half trace to an unresolved V gene, and the reason for the others is unknown. That table gives V, J and clone size, and the DNA gave D and trimming. For this sample the table gives 250,000 or so clones, of which 80% to 90% were detected only once. The biggest ten clones account for just over 2.5% of the sample.

This TCR derives from a woman in her 30s with acute COVID-19. Input material: PBMCs or T cells enriched from blood (not recorded which).

The CDR3 protein: CASSIPGFNGYTF. DNA sequence: TGTGCCAGTAGTATACCCGGGTTTAATGGCTACACCTTC. Recombination joined TRBV19 with TRBJ1-2, with the D segment identity uncertain. Including the terminal cysteine and phenylalanine, the CDR3 comprises 13 residues. The CDR3 DNA has 39 bases and is translated from base 1. The CDR1 and CDR2 encoded by the germline V gene (reference sequence) are LNHDA and SQIVND. V gives up 2 bases and J gives up 6 bases, and the segment between their germline ends measures 10 bases. Reference TRBV19 and TRBJ1-2 genes cover what lies past the CDR3, so the full variable domain is DGGITQSPKYLFRKEGQNVTLSCEQNLNHDAMYWYRQDPGQGLRLIYYSQIVNDFQKGDIAEGYSVSREKKESFPLTVTSAQKNPTAFYLCASSIPGFNGYTFGSGTRLTVV.